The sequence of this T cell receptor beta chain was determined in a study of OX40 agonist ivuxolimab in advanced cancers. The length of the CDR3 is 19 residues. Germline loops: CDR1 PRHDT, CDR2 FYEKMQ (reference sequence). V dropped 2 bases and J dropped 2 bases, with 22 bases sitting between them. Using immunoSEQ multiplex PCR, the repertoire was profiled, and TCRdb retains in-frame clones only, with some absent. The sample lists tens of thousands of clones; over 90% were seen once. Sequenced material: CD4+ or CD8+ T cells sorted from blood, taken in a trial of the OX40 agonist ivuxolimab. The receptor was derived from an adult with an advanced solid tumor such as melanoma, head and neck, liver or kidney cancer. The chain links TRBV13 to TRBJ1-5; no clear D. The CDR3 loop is CASSLSGSWRGSRNQPQHF. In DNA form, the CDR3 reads TGTGCCAGCAGCTTAAGCGGGTCCTGGCGCGGGAGTCGCAATCAGCCCCAGCATTTT. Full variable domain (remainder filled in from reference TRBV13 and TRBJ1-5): AAGVIQSPRHLIKEKRETATLKCYPIPRHDTVYWYQQGPGQDPQFLISFYEKMQSDKGSIPDRFSAQQFSDYHSELNMSSLELGDSALYFCASSLSGSWRGSRNQPQHFGDGTRLSIL.